Listed here are 5 T cell receptor beta chains from one sample, sequenced in a study of blood T cell repertoires in COVID-19. Assay: immunoSEQ multiplex PCR; the TCRdb copy retains only in-frame clones and omits some. In the table there are more than 200,000 clones, 80% of which are singletons. Sequencing was done on a sample of PBMCs or T cells enriched from blood (not recorded which). These receptors came from a man aged 25 to 40 with acute COVID-19.

The J gene is TRBJ1-4, the V gene TRBV28, with D possibly TRBD1 on 6 matching bases. Germline-derived CDR1 and CDR2 are MDHEN and SYDVKM. There are 15 residues in the CDR3. Between the trimmed V and J ends, which lost 6 bases and 6 bases, there was a span of 17 bases. CDR3 sequence reads: CASSFPGTMDEKLFF. CDR3 nucleotide sequence: TGTGCCAGCAGCTTTCCAGGGACAATGGATGAAAAACTGTTTTTT.

The J gene is TRBJ1-1, the V gene TRBV10-3; the match to TRBD1 covers 8 bases. In germline, CDR1 is ENHRY, CDR2 SYGVKD. The CDR3 extends over 15 amino acids. V shed 6 bases, J shed 1 base, and the junction held 7 bases outside the gene matches. In DNA, the CDR3 is TGTGCCATCAGCCAAAGGCAGGGGGCGAACACTGAAGCTTTCTTT. Its protein product is CAISQRQGANTEAFF.

V and J are TRBV3-1 (or the pseudogene TRBV3-2) and TRBJ2-3; 7 bases agree with TRBD2. The CDR3 is made up of 14 amino acids. CDR1 is LGHDT and CDR2 is YNNKEL in the germline V gene (reference sequence). The ends lost 4 bases at V and 6 bases at J; junction bases unmatched: 7. As DNA, the CDR3 is TGTGCCAGCAGCCCAGCCAGCGGGGTTGATACGCAGTATTTT. It is translated as CASSPASGVDTQYF.

The CDR3, as DNA: TGTGCCAGCGGACACGGGTCGGACTATGGCTACACCTTC. Translation: CASGHGSDYGYTF. The chain has TRBV4-2 and TRBJ1-2, with D possibly TRBD1 on 5 matching bases. With 8 bases removed from V and 3 bases from J, the gap between germline ends came to 13 bases. The CDR3 spans 13 residues. Germline assignment: CDR1 LGHNA and CDR2 YNFKEQ.

The sample holds a few counts of this clone. The chain combines TRBV2 with TRBJ2-2; D is undetermined. The germline V gene has CDR1 SNHLY and CDR2 FYNNEI. Trimming took 2 bases from V and 0 from J, leaving 7 bases between them. The CDR3 is 15 residues long. In DNA form, the CDR3 reads TGTGCCAGCAGTGAACCAGTATCGAACACCGGGGAGCTGTTTTTT. This encodes CASSEPVSNTGELFF.